This T cell receptor beta chain was sequenced for a study of T cell changes during pregnancy in multiple sclerosis. The table came from immunoSEQ multiplex PCR; TCRdb's copy has only in-frame clones and leaves some out. The sample records approximately 82,000 clones, under 95% being singletons. The CDR3 has 12 amino acids. V was trimmed by 6 bases and J by 2 bases, leaving 10 bases between them. Germline V lookup: CDR1 SQVTM, CDR2 ANQGSEA. This sequence joins TRBV29-1 and TRBJ1-1; perhaps TRBD1 as D (5 bases). The specimen was CD4+ T cells from peripheral blood mononuclear cells, collected in the second trimester of pregnancy. The receptor was derived from a female donor with multiple sclerosis, enrolled in a pregnancy study. CDR3 protein: CSVQAANTEAFF. In DNA form, the CDR3 reads TGCAGCGTACAGGCTGCCAACACTGAAGCTTTCTTT.